Listed below are T cell receptor beta chains from one sample, sequenced in a study of beta chain features in type 1 diabetes. Profiling relied on immunoSEQ multiplex PCR, and the TCRdb table lists in-frame clones only, not all of them. The sample carries some 99,000 clones, roughly 43% recorded once. The sequencing input was stem cell memory CD4+ T cells from blood. These receptors were obtained from a woman aged 18-29 years in good health. Each CDR3 is given with its conserved first and last residue. The D gene is left open where the match is weak. Some rows have no size entry. The others give once, few or many, or a class for an expanded clone.

v_call,j_call,d_call,clone_size,cdr3_aa,cdr3_nt
TRBV11-2,TRBJ2-1,TRBD2,-,CASIPRLAGTIYNEQFF,TGTGCCAGCATTCCCCGTCTAGCGGGGACTATCTACAATGAGCAGTTCTTC
TRBV19,TRBJ2-7,TRBD2,few,CASRPGTSGVPSYEQYF,TGTGCCAGTAGACCCGGGACTAGCGGGGTCCCCTCCTACGAGCAGTACTTC
TRBV10-3,TRBJ2-1,TRBD2,-,CAISESVRESYNEQFF,TGTGCCATCAGTGAGTCGGTGCGGGAGTCCTACAATGAGCAGTTCTTC
TRBV7-2,TRBJ1-2,TRBD1,-,CASSSRGLSPYGYTF,TGTGCCAGCAGCTCCAGGGGGCTAAGCCCTTATGGCTACACCTTC
TRBV6-1,TRBJ2-7,TRBD2,-,CASSELAGLREQYF,TGTGCCAGCAGTGAACTAGCGGGACTCAGGGAGCAGTACTTC
TRBV19,TRBJ2-3,-,-,CASSKRQTSTDTQYF,TGTGCCAGTAGTAAAAGACAAACTAGCACAGATACGCAGTATTTT
TRBV28,TRBJ2-7,TRBD1,-,CASSSGQGYEQYF,TGTGCCAGCAGCTCGGGACAGGGCTACGAGCAGTACTTC
TRBV19,TRBJ2-7,TRBD1,-,CASTPRDRPYEQYF,TGTGCCAGTACCCCACGGGACAGACCCTACGAGCAGTACTTC
TRBV7-9,TRBJ1-2,-,few,CASSPRGGGNYGYTF,TGTGCCAGCAGCCCCAGGGGCGGTGGGAACTATGGCTACACCTTC
TRBV11-2,TRBJ2-7,TRBD1,-,CASSLDLGQGILQYF,TGTGCCAGCAGCTTAGATCTGGGACAGGGGATCTTGCAGTACTTC
TRBV5-1,TRBJ1-1,-,-,CASAGIRGTEAFF,TGCGCCAGCGCGGGGATAAGGGGCACTGAAGCTTTCTTT
TRBV5-1,TRBJ2-1,-,-,CASADHRVGSYNEQFF,TGCGCCAGCGCCGACCACAGGGTTGGCTCCTACAATGAGCAGTTCTTC
TRBV19,TRBJ1-4,-,-,CASTKEATNEKLFF,TGTGCCAGTACGAAGGAGGCAACTAATGAAAAACTGTTTTTT
TRBV7-9,TRBJ2-1,-,few,CASSLDRVGEQFF,TGTGCCAGCAGCTTAGACAGGGTGGGTGAGCAGTTCTTC
TRBV5-4,TRBJ2-7,TRBD2,-,CASSFGLATSYEQYF,TGTGCCAGCAGCTTCGGACTAGCGACCTCCTACGAGCAGTACTTC
TRBV19,TRBJ1-1,-,few,CASSIDPQEAFF,TGTGCCAGTAGTATAGATCCACAGGAAGCTTTCTTT
TRBV7-3,TRBJ2-1,TRBD2,-,CASSLIPPSGGTYNEQFF,TGTGCCAGCAGCTTAATCCCCCCCAGCGGGGGCACCTACAATGAGCAGTTCTTC
TRBV5-4,TRBJ2-1,-,-,CASSVGGLYNEQFF,TGTGCCAGCAGCGTAGGAGGGCTCTACAATGAGCAGTTCTTC
TRBV28,TRBJ1-2,TRBD1,-,CASSSYRGRLGYTF,TGTGCCAGCAGTTCATACAGGGGGCGTCTGGGCTACACCTTC
TRBV28,TRBJ2-3,TRBD2,few,CASSLGLAGLTSTDTQYF,TGTGCCAGCAGTTTAGGGCTAGCGGGATTGACTAGCACAGATACGCAGTATTTT
TRBV9,TRBJ2-2,-,few,CASSVGRTNTGELFF,TGTGCCAGCAGCGTAGGCAGAACGAACACCGGGGAGCTGTTTTTT
TRBV27,TRBJ1-3,-,-,CASSSSGGRTIYF,TGTGCCAGCAGTTCGTCGGGGGGACGCACCATATATTTT
TRBV28,TRBJ1-1,TRBD1,-,CASSLGQAYTEAFF,TGTGCCAGCAGTTTAGGACAGGCTTACACTGAAGCTTTCTTT
TRBV18,TRBJ2-7,TRBD2,-,CASSPSGRSGYEQYF,TGTGCCAGCTCACCGAGCGGGAGGAGTGGGTACGAGCAGTACTTC
TRBV7-3,TRBJ2-1,TRBD1,-,CASSFTPGQGIFF,TGTGCCAGCAGCTTCACTCCGGGACAGGGGATCTTCTTC
TRBV6-5,TRBJ2-7,TRBD1,-,CASRWTGTGKIAQYF,TGTGCCAGCAGGTGGACCGGGACAGGGAAAATAGCACAGTACTTC
TRBV7-9,TRBJ2-5,TRBD2,-,CASSPSTSGRAKETQYF,TGTGCCAGCAGCCCCAGTACTAGCGGGAGGGCCAAAGAGACCCAGTACTTC
TRBV29-1,TRBJ1-1,TRBD1,few,CSVKQGFEAFF,TGCAGCGTTAAACAGGGGTTTGAAGCTTTCTTT
TRBV29-1,TRBJ1-1,-,few,CSVEQGQRTEAFF,TGCAGCGTTGAACAGGGGCAGAGGACTGAAGCTTTCTTT
TRBV7-3,TRBJ2-3,-,-,CASSSTPTASTDTQYF,TGTGCCAGCAGCTCTACGCCGACAGCTAGCACAGATACGCAGTATTTT
TRBV7-2,TRBJ2-1,TRBD1,-,CASSRGQGWAHEQFF,TGTGCCAGCAGCCGAGGACAGGGTTGGGCTCATGAGCAGTTCTTC
TRBV6-5,TRBJ2-1,-,-,CASSQLAGNKQFF,TGTGCCAGCAGCCAGTTAGCCGGAAATAAGCAGTTCTTC
TRBV5-4,TRBJ1-2,TRBD1,-,CASSFPPIRQGARGYTF,TGTGCCAGCAGCTTCCCCCCAATTAGACAGGGGGCGCGTGGCTACACCTTC
TRBV19,TRBJ1-1,-,-,CASSIISGSTEAFF,TGTGCCAGTAGTATTATTTCGGGGAGCACTGAAGCTTTCTTT
TRBV5-1,TRBJ2-3,-,-,CASSLGAGGADTQYF,TGCGCCAGCAGCTTGGGAGCGGGCGGCGCAGATACGCAGTATTTT
TRBV7-2,TRBJ2-7,-,-,CASSFGRVSSYEQYF,TGTGCCAGCAGCTTTGGGCGGGTGAGCTCCTACGAGCAGTACTTC
TRBV14,TRBJ2-7,TRBD1,few,CASSKTGTGPSYEQYF,TGTGCCAGCAGCAAAACCGGGACAGGGCCCTCCTACGAGCAGTACTTC
TRBV30,TRBJ1-4,-,once,CAWSSTGGNNEKLFF,TGTGCCTGGAGTTCGACGGGCGGGAATAATGAAAAACTGTTTTTT
TRBV29-1,TRBJ2-1,TRBD2,few,CSVEDRLADLSSYNEQFF,TGCAGCGTTGAAGACAGACTAGCGGATCTAAGCTCCTACAATGAGCAGTTCTTC
TRBV11-2,TRBJ1-1,-,-,CASSLDPFFFTEAFF,TGTGCCAGCAGCTTAGACCCGTTTTTTTTTACTGAAGCTTTCTTT
TRBV27,TRBJ1-1,TRBD1,-,CASRDPDRVNTEAFF,TGTGCCAGCAGGGATCCAGACAGGGTAAACACTGAAGCTTTCTTT
TRBV9,TRBJ2-1,TRBD2,-,CASSVEYSGRVYNEQFF,TGTGCCAGCAGCGTAGAATATAGCGGGAGGGTTTACAATGAGCAGTTCTTC
TRBV10-3,TRBJ2-3,-,few,CAISESTLLDLADTQYF,TGTGCCATCAGTGAGTCGACCCTACTAGATCTCGCAGATACGCAGTATTTT
TRBV19,TRBJ1-2,-,-,CASSMVQLNYGYTF,TGTGCCAGTAGTATGGTACAGTTAAACTATGGCTACACCTTC
TRBV6-6,TRBJ2-1,TRBD2,-,CASSELAGGPLF,TGTGCCAGCAGTGAGCTAGCGGGAGGGCCGCTCTTC